The 14 T cell receptor beta chains below come from one sample, sequenced in a study of shared clonotypes between healthy human individuals. Only in-frame clones appear in the TCRdb table, and some are missing; sequencing was by immunoSEQ multiplex PCR. The table shows about 2.2 million clones, with under 95% occurring only once. Naive CD8 isolation took CD45RO-negative cells positively selected for CCR7 and excluded terminally differentiated effector memory CD45RA+ cells. The sequenced material came from naive CD8+ T cells from PBMCs. Source of these receptors: a man aged 18-30 years in good health. Some clones in this sample may be carry-over from other donors' samples.

The chain employs TRBV11-2 and TRBJ1-1, with D uncertain. The CDR3 has 16 amino acids. V was pared by 3 bases and J by 2 bases, with 16 bases between. The V gene's germline CDR1 is SGHAT and CDR2 FQNNGV. CDR3 sequence reads: CASSLVYGRANTEAFF. DNA of the CDR3: TGTGCCAGCAGCTTGGTCTACGGACGGGCCAACACTGAAGCTTTCTTT.

V is TRBV2 and J is TRBJ2-7; 11 nucleotides match TRBD2. The CDR3 totals 16 residues. Germline lookup yields CDR1 SNHLY and CDR2 FYNNEI. V gave up 4 bases and J gave up 7 bases; unmatched junction bases: 12. The DNA for the CDR3 is TGTGCCAGCAGTGGCCCCAAGGCTAGCGGGAGGTTTGAGCAGTACTTC. The encoded protein is CASSGPKASGRFEQYF.

The chain employs TRBV7-2 and TRBJ2-7; 10 nucleotides match TRBD1. The trim removed 5 bases at V and 6 bases at J, leaving 10 bases unmatched. Germline V gene lookup returns CDR1 SGHTA and CDR2 FQGNSA. The length of the CDR3 is 15 residues. The CDR3 reads CASSTRTGGSGEQYF. CDR3 in DNA: TGTGCCAGCAGCACCAGGACAGGGGGTTCCGGCGAGCAGTACTTC.

The rearrangement uses TRBV19 and TRBJ2-5; 7 bases match TRBD1. V gave up 4 bases and J gave up 5 bases; unmatched junction bases: 10. CDR1 and CDR2 from the germline V gene are LNHDA and SQIVND (reference sequence). The CDR3 has 15 amino acids. The CDR3: CASSNRQGGKETQYF. CDR3 sequence (DNA): TGTGCCAGTAGTAACCGACAGGGTGGGAAGGAGACCCAGTACTTC.

The chain joins TRBV28 to TRBJ1-2, with 10 nucleotides matching TRBD1. The CDR3 has 17 amino acids. The V segment lost 6 bases and the J segment 4 bases; nucleotides outside the gene matches: 14. Germline V CDR1 and CDR2: MDHEN, SYDVKM. The CDR3 here is CASRVDRDRGLSYGYTF. The CDR3 DNA reads as TGTGCCAGCAGGGTGGACCGGGACAGGGGCCTCTCCTATGGCTACACCTTC.

The chain joins TRBV7-3 to TRBJ1-2; the D is unclear. The CDR3 is 13 amino acids. CDR1 is SGHTA, CDR2 FQGTGA, per germline. V lost 2 bases and J 3 bases, leaving 7 bases between the germline ends. The CDR3 DNA reads as TGTGCCAGCAGCTTACAATCTCACTATGGCTACACCTTC. It encodes CASSLQSHYGYTF.

The CDR3 is CASSPVGTDYEQYF. In DNA form, the CDR3 reads TGTGCCAGCAGCCCAGTTGGGACGGACTACGAGCAGTACTTC. The rearrangement uses TRBV7-6 and TRBJ2-7; either TRBD1 or TRBD2 may supply D (5 bases each). CDR3 length equals 14 residues. Germline CDR1 SGHVS, CDR2 FNYEAQ. Trimming stripped 5 bases from V and 3 bases from J, with 14 bases between. Looking up the rest from reference TRBV7-6 and TRBJ2-7 gives the full variable domain: GAGVSQSPRYKVTKRGQDVALRCDPISGHVSLYWYRQALGQGPEFLTYFNYEAQQDKSGLPNDRFSAERPEGSISTLTIQRTEQRDSAMYRCASSPVGTDYEQYFGPGTRLTVT.

The chain links TRBV7-8 to TRBJ2-5; 10 bases are shared with TRBD2. Trimming at V came to 1 base and at J to 5 bases, leaving 7 bases not matched to a gene. Per germline, CDR1 SGHVS and CDR2 FQNEAQ. The CDR3 loop spans 16 amino acids. Written as DNA, the CDR3 is TGTGCCAGCAGCTTAGGGGCTAGCGGGAGCAAGGAGACCCAGTACTTC. Its translation: CASSLGASGSKETQYF.

The CDR3 region has the DNA TGTGCCAGCAGCCGCTCTAGCAATCAGCCCCAGCATTTT. As protein: CASSRSSNQPQHF. This chain joins TRBV7-6 and TRBJ1-5, with D hard to call. The ends were cut back, 5 bases at V and 0 bases at J, with 5 bases in the middle. Germline lookup yields CDR1 SGHVS and CDR2 FNYEAQ. The CDR3 loop spans 13 amino acids.

This clone is a singleton in its sample. This chain joins TRBV30 and TRBJ2-7, with 11 bases matching TRBD2. The germline gives CDR1 GTSNPN, CDR2 SVGIG (reference sequence). CDR3 length equals 18 residues. V shed 3 bases, J shed 4 bases, and the junction held 17 bases outside the gene matches. Here the CDR3 DNA reads TGTGCCTGGAGCGGACCGGGACTAGCGGCCCCTTTGGGGTACGAGCAGTACTTC. It specifies CAWSGPGLAAPLGYEQYF. The full variable domain, with the rest looked up from reference TRBV30 and TRBJ2-7, is SQTIHQWPATLVQPVGSPLSLECTVEGTSNPNLYWYRQAAGRGLQLLFYSVGIGQISSEVPQNLSASRPQDRQFILSSKKLLLSDSGFYLCAWSGPGLAAPLGYEQYFGPGTRLTVT.

Concerning this clone: The identical CDR3 is also encoded by other nucleotide sequences in the sample. The chain joins TRBV6-5 to TRBJ1-5; the match to TRBD1 covers 7 bases. Germline assignment: CDR1 MNHEY and CDR2 SVGAGI. The CDR3 is 13 residues long. The J segment lost 6 bases and the V segment lost 10 bases, leaving 9 bases of the junction unmatched. The CDR3 reads CATSDRVGQPQHF. The CDR3 DNA reads TGTGCCACCTCCGACAGGGTCGGTCAGCCCCAGCATTTT.

This clone was detected only once. The rearrangement links TRBV15 to TRBJ1-1; possibly TRBD1 for D (5 bases). This CDR3 contains 14 residues. V lost 8 bases to trimming and J lost 4 bases, with 17 bases between them. Germline lookup yields CDR1 LNHNV and CDR2 YYDKDF (reference sequence). The CDR3 sequence is CATRRGSAGTEAFF. The CDR3 bases are TGTGCCACCCGACGGGGGTCGGCCGGCACTGAAGCTTTCTTT.

The V and J genes are TRBV7-9 and TRBJ2-7; TRBD1 aligns across 8 bases. This CDR3 region has 14 residues. The V segment lost 6 bases and the J segment 2 bases; nucleotides outside the gene matches: 6. Germline CDR1 is SEHNR and CDR2 is FQNEAQ (reference sequence). CDR3 bases: TGTGCCAGCAGGGGGGACAGGAGAACCTACGAGCAGTACTTC. Its translation: CASRGDRRTYEQYF.

The CDR3 spells CASTKTGQNEKLFF. The CDR3 nucleotides read TGTGCCAGCACCAAAACAGGGCAAAATGAAAAACTGTTTTTT. This chain joins TRBV11-2 and TRBJ1-4, with D possibly matching TRBD1 (6 bases). The CDR3 contains 14 residues. Germline CDR1 and CDR2: SGHAT and FQNNGV. V lost 7 bases and J 5 bases, leaving 14 bases between the germline ends.